What follows are 10 T cell receptor beta chains derived from one specimen sequenced in a study of memory CD4+ T cells and cytomegalovirus serostatus (dated 2019 in TCRdb). Libraries were built with the immunoSEQ multiplex PCR assay. TCRdb provides this immuneACCESS table in a form limited to in-frame rearrangements. Some clones are lacking; in checked studies, under half of them reflect an unresolved V gene, and why the rest are absent is not known. In this sample the table shows under 55,000 clones, around 82% of which occur a single time. The ten largest account for 2% of the sample. Single viable CD3+CD4+CD8-CD45RO+ cells were sorted as memory CD4+ T cells on a FACSAria II. The sequencing input was memory CD4+ T cells from blood. These receptors were collected from an adult in good health and CMV-seropositive.

The V and J genes are TRBV4-3 and TRBJ1-1, with TRBD1 identical over 10 bases. The CDR3 contains 16 residues. From germline, CDR1 is LGHNA and CDR2 YSLEER. J was trimmed by 10 bases and V by 4 bases; bases with no gene match: 15. CDR3 amino acids: CASSPSSSGTGVRAFF. The CDR3, as DNA: TGCGCCAGCAGCCCGTCTAGTTCAGGGACAGGGGTTCGAGCTTTCTTT.

J is TRBJ2-7 and V is TRBV28; 9 bases are a match to TRBD2. CDR1 MDHEN and CDR2 SYDVKM come from the germline V gene. V shed 8 bases, J shed 5 bases, and the junction held 13 bases outside the gene matches. The CDR3 extends over 15 amino acids. CDR3 residues: CASDVTSSGRHEQYF. CDR3 coding DNA: TGTGCCAGCGATGTAACCAGCAGCGGGAGGCACGAGCAGTACTTC.

The chain is built from TRBV6-5 and TRBJ1-1; perhaps TRBD1 as D (5 bases). Germline CDR1 is MNHEY and CDR2 is SVGAGI. The CDR3 loop spans 14 amino acids. V gave up 6 bases and J gave up 1 base, with 12 bases separating them. In DNA, the CDR3 is TGTGCCAGCAGGGGCTGGGGGGGGAACACTGAAGCTTTCTTT. As protein: CASRGWGGNTEAFF.

The rearrangement uses TRBV10-3 and TRBJ2-5; tentative D call: TRBD1 (6 bases). This CDR3 spans 12 amino acids. The germline gives CDR1 ENHRY, CDR2 SYGVKD. V lost 4 bases, J lost 5 bases, and 8 bases lay in between. CDR3 amino acids: CAISAGEETQYF. In nucleotides, the CDR3 is TGTGCCATCAGTGCAGGGGAGGAGACCCAGTACTTC.

This clone has more than one count but fewer than ten. The rearrangement uses TRBV5-4 and TRBJ1-2; 7 bases map to TRBD1. The CDR3 totals 17 residues. The germline CDR1 and CDR2 sequences are SGHNT and YYREEE (reference sequence). Germline trimming cut 0 bases from V and 8 bases from J; bases unmatched to any gene: 16. CDR3 residues: CASSLAVGRQGFGGYTF. CDR3 DNA: TGTGCCAGCAGCTTGGCCGTCGGGAGACAGGGTTTTGGAGGCTACACCTTC.

The chain couples TRBV4-2 to TRBJ2-1, with D possibly being TRBD2 (5 bases). This CDR3 has 13 residues. Trimming took off 3 bases at V and 7 bases at J, with 10 bases between the two ends. Looked up from germline, CDR1 is LGHNA and CDR2 is YNFKEQ. The CDR3 spells CASSQPSRNEQFF. Written as DNA, the CDR3 is TGTGCCAGCAGCCAGCCTAGCCGGAATGAGCAGTTCTTC.

The chain couples TRBV7-2 to TRBJ1-1; 8 nucleotides align to TRBD1. Germline V gives CDR1 SGHTA, CDR2 FQGNSA. Trimming at V came to 5 bases and at J to 6 bases, leaving 5 bases not matched to a gene. The CDR3 is 13 amino acids. CDR3 nucleotide sequence: TGTGCCAGCAGCCGGACAGGGTTGGCTGAAGCTTTCTTT. This encodes CASSRTGLAEAFF.

This rearrangement joins TRBV19 to TRBJ1-5, with TRBD1 as a possible D gene (5 bases). V dropped 5 bases and J dropped 4 bases, with 9 bases sitting between them. CDR1 is LNHDA, CDR2 SQIVND, per germline (reference sequence). This CDR3 contains 13 residues. The CDR3 DNA reads as TGTGCCAGTAGTTCACAGGTTAATCAGCCCCAGCATTTT. Amino acids: CASSSQVNQPQHF.

The gene calls are TRBV18 and TRBJ2-7; 7 bases match TRBD1. Germline lookup yields CDR1 KGHSH and CDR2 LQKENI. The J segment lost 5 bases and the V segment lost 2 bases, leaving 6 bases of the junction unmatched. The CDR3 loop spans 14 amino acids. CDR3 DNA: TGTGCCAGCTCACCAATGAGGGGGCTAAACGAGCAGTACTTC. Translation: CASSPMRGLNEQYF. The variable domain in full, completed from reference TRBV18 and TRBJ2-7, reads NAGVMQNPRHLVRRRGQEARLRCSPMKGHSHVYWYRQLPEEGLKFMVYLQKENIIDESGMPKERFSAEFPKEGPSILRIQQVVRGDSAAYFCASSPMRGLNEQYFGPGTRLTVT.

The CDR3 bases are TGCGCCAGCAGCCTAAGGACTAGCAGCCCAGATACGCAGTATTTT. It specifies CASSLRTSSPDTQYF. J is TRBJ2-3 and V is TRBV5-1, with 8 bases matching TRBD2. The CDR3 sequence is 15 residues long. From germline, CDR1 is SGHRS and CDR2 YFSETQ. J gave up 4 bases and V 4 bases, and 8 bases lay outside the gene matches.